These 28 T cell receptor beta chains share one sample of origin, sequenced in a study of cytomegalovirus exposure and HLA in healthy donors. PCR employed 60 Vbeta and 13 Jbeta primers. Using immunoSEQ multiplex PCR, the repertoire was profiled, and TCRdb retains in-frame clones only, with some absent. The sample has just over 150,000 clones, and its top ten clones hold about 2.2%. Source material: PBMCs. Every receptor here comes from a man aged 25-45 years in good health and CMV-seronegative.

For the CDR3, the DNA is TGCGCCAGCAGCCAAGATCCAGATTACTATGGCTACACCTTC. This sequence encodes CASSQDPDYYGYTF. The chain is built from TRBV4-3 and TRBJ1-2; D remains unclear. CDR1 and CDR2 from the germline V gene are LGHNA and YSLEER. The CDR3 runs 14 residues. V was clipped by 0 bases and J by 3 bases, with 8 bases between them.

This chain uses TRBV14 with TRBJ2-7; 10 bases map to TRBD2. The junction had 4 bases not matched to a gene; V was cut back by 3 bases and J by 5 bases. The CDR3 has 14 amino acids. Germline V gives CDR1 SGHDN, CDR2 FVKESK. The CDR3 coding sequence is TGTGCCAGCAGCCATAGCGGGAGGAGGCACGAGCAGTACTTC. Translating it yields CASSHSGRRHEQYF.

J is TRBJ2-2 and V is TRBV14; 8 nucleotides line up with TRBD1. This CDR3 comprises 15 residues. The V and J ends lost 3 bases and 3 bases, in that order; junction bases with no gene match: 3. Germline V gene sequence: CDR1 SGHDN, CDR2 FVKESK. The CDR3 protein is CASSHLTGDTGELFF. The DNA for the CDR3 is TGTGCCAGCAGCCACTTGACAGGGGACACCGGGGAGCTGTTTTTT.

On this clone itself: The junction departs from germline at one end; a sequencing error may be responsible. The V call is TRBV6-6, the J call TRBJ1-2; 9 bases line up with TRBD1. Germline values: CDR1 MNHNY, CDR2 SVGAGI (reference sequence). This CDR3 is built from 16 residues. The CDR3 region is CAGSFSRTGASYGYTF. CDR3 sequence (DNA): TGTGCCGGCAGTTTTTCACGGACAGGGGCGAGCTATGGCTACACCTTC.

The chain links TRBV11-2 to TRBJ2-3; 13 nucleotides line up with TRBD2. J was trimmed by 4 bases and V by 5 bases; bases with no gene match: 3. CDR1 SGHAT and CDR2 FQNNGV come from the germline V gene. The CDR3 has 15 residues. CDR3 nucleotide sequence: TGTGCCAGCAGCCGACTAGCGGGGGGAGCAGATACGCAGTATTTT. Amino acids: CASSRLAGGADTQYF. The variable domain in full, completed from reference TRBV11-2 and TRBJ2-3, reads EAGVAQSPRYKIIEKRQSVAFWCNPISGHATLYWYQQILGQGPKLLIQFQNNGVVDDSQLPKDRFSAERLKGVDSTLKIQPAKLEDSAVYLCASSRLAGGADTQYFGPGTRLTVL.

V and J are TRBV6-1 and TRBJ1-6; D gene unclear. Germline V CDR1 and CDR2: MNHNS, SASEGT. The CDR3 sequence is 12 residues long. V lost 5 bases to trimming and J lost 9 bases, with 8 bases between them. The CDR3 spells CASSSPLSPLHF. The CDR3 DNA reads as TGTGCCAGCAGTTCCCCTCTTTCACCCCTCCACTTT.

CDR3 amino acids: CASSLALLAGNEQFF. In nucleotides, the CDR3 is TGTGCCAGCAGCTTAGCGCTACTAGCGGGAAATGAGCAGTTCTTC. The chain combines TRBV7-8 with TRBJ2-1, with 10 bases lining up with TRBD2. This CDR3 region has 15 residues. In germline, CDR1 is SGHVS, CDR2 FQNEAQ. The V gene end was trimmed by 0 bases and the J gene end by 7 bases; junction bases not matched to a gene: 3.

The chain employs TRBV4-1 and TRBJ1-1; a weak D match, TRBD1 (6 bases). Per germline, CDR1 MGHRA and CDR2 YSYEKL. Trimming took off 0 bases at V and 1 base at J, with 9 bases between the two ends. This CDR3 is built from 15 residues. The DNA of the CDR3 is TGCGCCAGCAGCCAAGAGACAGGTTGGAACACTGAAGCTTTCTTT. It codes for CASSQETGWNTEAFF.

This chain joins TRBV19 and TRBJ2-2; 10 bases align to TRBD2. The J segment lost 1 base and the V segment lost 4 bases, leaving 0 bases of the junction unmatched. Germline V gene lookup returns CDR1 LNHDA and CDR2 SQIVND (reference sequence). The CDR3 covers 15 residues. The CDR3 DNA follows: TGTGCCAGTAGTAGGACTAGCGGGAACACCGGGGAGCTGTTTTTT. Amino acid sequence: CASSRTSGNTGELFF.

The chain couples TRBV11-2 to TRBJ1-1; no definite D call. The CDR3 is made up of 13 amino acids. V lost 0 bases to trimming and J lost 2 bases, with 4 bases between them. The germline V gene encodes CDR1 SGHAT and CDR2 FQNNGV. The CDR3 nucleotides are TGTGCCAGCAGCTTAGAGGGCAACACTGAAGCTTTCTTT. It is translated as CASSLEGNTEAFF.

The J gene is TRBJ2-7, the V gene TRBV11-1; D is possibly TRBD2 (6 bases). The CDR3 contains 15 residues. Trimming cost V 3 bases and J 0 bases, with 12 bases left between them. From germline, CDR1 is SGHAT and CDR2 FQDESV (reference sequence). The CDR3 sequence: CASSFLDGSSYEQYF. The CDR3 nucleotides are TGTGCCAGCAGCTTCCTTGACGGGAGCTCCTACGAGCAGTACTTC.

The chain combines TRBV5-1 with TRBJ1-3, with 7 bases aligning to TRBD1. V was clipped by 3 bases and J by 4 bases; unmatched bases: 7. Germline V gene data show CDR1 as SGHRS and CDR2 as YFSETQ. This CDR3 contains 15 residues. The CDR3 region is CASSYGTESGNTIYF. CDR3 bases: TGCGCCAGCAGCTATGGGACAGAATCCGGAAACACCATATATTTT.

The chain couples TRBV27 to TRBJ2-7, with 7 bases lining up with TRBD2. Germline V lookup: CDR1 MNHEY, CDR2 SMNVEV (reference sequence). V lost 6 bases to trimming and J lost 2 bases; unmatched junction nucleotides: 7. The CDR3 totals 14 residues. CDR3 coding DNA: TGTGCCAGCAGATTGGCTAGCGGTCCCTACGAGCAGTACTTC. Its translation: CASRLASGPYEQYF.

The chain joins TRBV10-3 to TRBJ2-2; possibly TRBD1 for D (6 bases). Trimming cost V 4 bases and J 1 base, with 13 bases left between them. The germline V gene encodes CDR1 ENHRY and CDR2 SYGVKD. The CDR3 covers 16 residues. The DNA of the CDR3 is TGTGCCATCAGTGCACTCTCGGGACAGAACACCGGGGAGCTGTTTTTT. Residues: CAISALSGQNTGELFF.

This chain joins TRBV6-1 and TRBJ2-7; D possibly corresponds to TRBD1 (5 bases). This CDR3 is built from 14 residues. The germline CDR1 and CDR2 sequences are MNHNS and SASEGT. Trimming removed 0 bases at V and 7 bases at J, with 13 bases between. Written as DNA, the CDR3 is TGTGCCAGCAGTGAAGCAGGCAGGGTGGAGGAGCAGTACTTC. This translates into CASSEAGRVEEQYF.

V is TRBV29-1 and J is TRBJ2-2; 11 bases agree with TRBD1. V was clipped by 7 bases and J by 4 bases; unmatched bases: 2. Germline V CDR1 and CDR2: SQVTM, ANQGSEA. The CDR3 has 13 amino acids. The CDR3 DNA sequence: TGCAGCGCGGACAGGGGGCCCACCGGGGAGCTGTTTTTT. It translates to CSADRGPTGELFF.

V is TRBV5-6 and J is TRBJ1-1; D might be TRBD1 (5 bases). CDR3 length: 16 amino acids. V was clipped by 4 bases and J by 1 base, with 17 bases between them. CDR1 is SGHDT, CDR2 YYEEEE, per germline. In DNA form, the CDR3 reads TGTGCCAGCAGCATTCCGGGACTTAATGAGAACACTGAAGCTTTCTTT. As protein: CASSIPGLNENTEAFF.

The chain combines TRBV28 with TRBJ1-2, with 7 bases matching TRBD1. The CDR3 is 12 residues long. Germline CDR1 and CDR2: MDHEN and SYDVKM. V gave up 6 bases and J gave up 6 bases; unmatched junction bases: 4. The CDR3 DNA reads TGTGCCAGCAGATCAGGGGGGAATGGCTACACCTTC. Translation gives CASRSGGNGYTF.

The V call is TRBV28, the J call TRBJ2-5, with 9 positions matching TRBD1. From germline, CDR1 is MDHEN and CDR2 SYDVKM. The length of the CDR3 is 12 residues. J was trimmed by 5 bases and V by 8 bases; bases with no gene match: 3. DNA for the CDR3: TGTGCCAGCGGACAGGGGTGGGAGACCCAGTACTTC. It specifies CASGQGWETQYF.

On this clone: The junction does not match germline at one end; this may be a read error. The chain employs TRBV7-7 and TRBJ2-2, with a weak D call TRBD2 (5 bases). Germline-derived CDR1 and CDR2 are SSHAT and FNYEAQ (reference sequence). The CDR3 contains 13 residues. The CDR3 is CASSLVAAGELFF. CDR3 sequence (DNA): TGTGCCAGCAGCTTAGTAGCTGCCGGGGAGCTATTTTTT.

The chain carries TRBV18 and TRBJ2-5; 10 positions match TRBD2. This CDR3 comprises 16 residues. Germline-derived CDR1 and CDR2 are KGHSH and LQKENI. With V trimmed by 3 bases and J by 2 bases, 6 bases remained unmatched. The CDR3 coding sequence is TGTGCCAGCTCACCGAGAGCGGGAGGGCTACAAGAGACCCAGTACTTC. Its protein product is CASSPRAGGLQETQYF.

V usage is TRBV7-7 and J usage is TRBJ2-2, with 7 bases that match TRBD1. V shed 9 bases and J 1 base; nucleotides not matched to a gene: 2. Looked up from germline, CDR1 is SSHAT and CDR2 is FNYEAQ (reference sequence). The CDR3 length is 13 residues. The CDR3 DNA is TGTGCCAGTGGGACAGAGAACACCGGGGAGCTGTTTTTT. It yields the protein CASGTENTGELFF.

V gene TRBV11-2 combines with J gene TRBJ1-5, with a weak D call TRBD1 (5 bases). Germline CDR1 is SGHAT and CDR2 is FQNNGV. This CDR3 has 13 residues. V was cut by 3 bases and J by 7 bases, with 10 bases left in between. The CDR3 bases are TGTGCCAGCAGCTTCCAGGGTGGCCAGCCCCAGCATTTT. It yields the protein CASSFQGGQPQHF.

The chain recombines TRBV7-9 with TRBJ1-1, with 7 bases fitting TRBD1. CDR1 is SEHNR and CDR2 is FQNEAQ in the germline V gene (reference sequence). V trimming: 5 bases; J trimming: 7 bases; junction bases outside the gene matches: 4. This CDR3 has 12 amino acids. The CDR3 DNA reads as TGTGCCAGCAGCGACAGGGAAGGTGAAGCTTTCTTT. It encodes CASSDREGEAFF.

V gene TRBV5-4 combines with J gene TRBJ2-3; 10 nucleotides match TRBD2. V lost 4 bases and J lost 6; bases outside the gene matches: 5. This CDR3 spans 14 amino acids. Germline assignment: CDR1 SGHNT and CDR2 YYREEE (reference sequence). This CDR3 is CASSLSGRRDTQYF. Here the CDR3 DNA reads TGTGCCAGCAGCCTTAGCGGGAGGAGGGATACGCAGTATTTT.

V usage is TRBV2 and J usage is TRBJ1-2, with 7 nucleotides matching TRBD1. V was pared by 3 bases and J by 14 bases, with 6 bases of the junction left unmatched. The germline V gene encodes CDR1 SNHLY and CDR2 FYNNEI. The CDR3 covers 11 residues. The CDR3 spells CASSEGTEETF. The CDR3 DNA reads as TGTGCCAGCAGTGAGGGGACAGAGGAAACCTTC.

The chain employs TRBV11-2 and TRBJ2-1, with 13 bases identical to TRBD2. CDR3 length equals 17 residues. CDR1 and CDR2 (germline): SGHAT, FQNNGV. V trimming: 4 bases; J trimming: 0 bases; junction bases outside the gene matches: 3. DNA of the CDR3: TGTGCCAGCAGCTCTTGGACTAGCGGGAGCTCCTACAATGAGCAGTTCTTC. Amino acids: CASSSWTSGSSYNEQFF.

V and J are TRBV6-4 and TRBJ2-3; 11 positions match TRBD2. Trimming removed 5 bases from V and 3 bases from J; junction bases left unmatched: 7. Germline V gene lookup returns CDR1 MRHNA and CDR2 SNTAGT. The CDR3 is made up of 16 amino acids. In DNA form, the CDR3 reads TGTGCCAGCAGTCCCACTAGCGGGAGAGGGACAGATACGCAGTATTTT. This translates into CASSPTSGRGTDTQYF.